This TCR beta chain was sequenced in a study of CD8+ T cells in alopecia areata. Study-level information: Tofacitinib was given for 6 to 18 months, then stopped for 6 months.

Treatment noted: oral pan-JAK inhibitor, 5-10 mg twice daily. A FACSAria was used to sort CD4+ and CD8+ T cells. These cells came from PBMCs. Extraction of RNA preceded its reverse transcription into cDNA, which served as the sequencing template. Data came from immunoSEQ multiplex PCR; TCRdb stores just in-frame clones and leaves some out. Of 120,000 or so clones listed, under 65% are singletons. Study-wide findings and caveats: Mice showed clearer TCR sharing than patients did, a gap that was possibly HLA-related. Tofacitinib yielded significantly lower scalp clonality and fewer expanded CD8+ clones among the top 100.

Comments on this clone: Its antigen remains unidentified.

Germline values: CDR1 SNHLY, CDR2 FYNNEI. The CDR3 is 13 residues long. The V end was cut by 0 bases, the J end by 5 bases, with 5 bases between. V is TRBV2 and J is TRBJ1-3; D call uncertain. The source material was CD4+ T cells sorted from blood, sampled at week 4, from a patient treated with tofacitinib. The clonotype originates from a human donor with alopecia areata. CDR3 in DNA: TGTGCCAGCAGTGAAGCGCGTAGAAACACCATATATTTT. It specifies CASSEARRNTIYF.